The 28 T cell receptor beta chains reported below all come from one sample, sequenced in a study of T cell clonality in common variable immunodeficiency. Some clones are missing from TCRdb's copy, which holds only in-frame ones; the method was immunoSEQ multiplex PCR. This sample carries some 64,000 clones, none of them present only once. Source material: peripheral blood mononuclear cells. The receptors originated from a person between 18 and 69 years old in good health.

This clone was picked up many times. The DNA ends 3 residues before the CDR3 does, and the rest of the CDR3 is filled in from the germline J gene. This chain links TRBV6-1 with TRBJ2-2; D is perhaps TRBD2 (5 bases). This CDR3 is built from 16 residues. Germline V CDR1 and CDR2: MNHNS, SASEGT. Trimming cost V 3 bases and J 6 bases, with 17 bases left between them. The sequenced CDR3 bases are TGTGCCAGCAGTGAGGAGGTAGCGACTTGGGCCGGGGAG. Translating it yields CASSEEVATWAGE. The CDR3 as a whole reads CASSEEVATWAGELFF.

This clone was seen more than once but under ten times. The read ends 3 residues before the CDR3 terminus; that terminus is restored from the germline J gene. The V gene is TRBV5-6, the J gene TRBJ2-7; D is uncertain. The CDR3 is 11 residues long. V was clipped by 7 bases and J by 0 bases, with 5 bases between them. Germline-derived CDR1 and CDR2 are SGHDT and YYEEEE. The sequenced part of the CDR3 DNA is TGTGCCAGCTTCAGCTCCTACGAG. Amino acids: CASFSSYE. From start to end, the CDR3 is CASFSSYEQYF.

This clone occurred many times. Sequencing ends 3 residues short of the CDR3 end; the germline J gene provides the rest. V and J are TRBV19 and TRBJ1-5, with TRBD1 matching 8 bases. The CDR3 runs to 13 residues. Germline assignment: CDR1 LNHDA and CDR2 SQIVND (reference sequence). V trimming: 10 bases; J trimming: 6 bases; junction bases outside the gene matches: 8. The CDR3 bases that were read are TGTGCCACCGGACAGGGTGCGGGTCAGCCC. This codes for CATGQGAGQP. The entire CDR3 reads CATGQGAGQPQHF. Full variable domain (missing parts from reference TRBV19 and TRBJ1-5): DGGITQSPKYLFRKEGQNVTLSCEQNLNHDAMYWYRQDPGQGLRLIYYSQIVNDFQKGDIAEGYSVSREKKESFPLTVTSAQKNPTAFYLCATGQGAGQPQHFGDGTRLSIL.

This clone was seen many times. The read finishes 3 residues shy of the CDR3 end, and the germline J gene is used to complete it. V gene TRBV29-1 combines with J gene TRBJ1-1, with 10 bases fitting TRBD1. The CDR3 runs 13 residues. The germline gives CDR1 SQVTM, CDR2 ANQGSEA. This chain's CDR3 is CSATGTGDPEAFF. The CDR3 bases that were read are TGCAGCGCAACCGGGACAGGGGACCCAGAA.

This clone was recorded at least ten times. The CDR3 end falls 3 residues outside the read, so it is completed with the germline J gene. The genes are TRBV5-4 and TRBJ1-1; D is undetermined. The CDR3 is made up of 12 amino acids. The germline V and J ends were trimmed by 4 bases and 2 bases, with 6 bases remaining between them. Germline-derived CDR1 and CDR2 are SGHNT and YYREEE (reference sequence). CDR3 region: CASSNLNTEAFF. The sequenced CDR3 bases are TGTGCCAGCAGCAACTTAAACACTGAA.

In its sample, this clone was seen many times. With the read ending 3 residues before the CDR3 end, the germline J gene is used to fill in that end. The V gene is TRBV20-1, the J gene TRBJ2-7, with 8 bases lining up with TRBD1. CDR3 length: 15 amino acids. The V gene's germline CDR1 is DFQATT and CDR2 SNEGSKA (reference sequence). Trimming at V came to 3 bases and at J to 3 bases, leaving 10 bases not matched to a gene. Here the CDR3 reads CSASKADRGRYEQYF. CDR3 DNA (partial): TGCAGTGCTAGTAAGGCCGACAGGGGCCGCTACGAG.

There are many counts of this clone. The read comes to an end 3 residues before the CDR3 does, leaving the germline J gene to fill in the end. This chain links TRBV11-2 with TRBJ2-1, with 9 bases lining up with TRBD2. This CDR3 is built from 15 residues. The V segment lost 3 bases and the J segment 9 bases; nucleotides outside the gene matches: 9. Germline loops: CDR1 SGHAT, CDR2 FQNNGV. The CDR3 loop is CASSFSGGILGEQFF. CDR3 bases read: TGTGCCAGCAGCTTCAGCGGGGGGATCCTGGGTGAG.

In the case of this clone: The read is 3 residues too short to cover the CDR3 end, so that end is filled in from the germline J gene. The chain links TRBV2 to TRBJ1-4; D is undetermined. The CDR3 contains 14 residues. Trimming took 7 bases from V and 6 from J, leaving 15 bases between them. Germline V gene lookup returns CDR1 SNHLY and CDR2 FYNNEI. The sequenced part of the CDR3 DNA is TGTGCCAGCAAACTACTCGGAGCGGATGAAAAA. This translates into CASKLLGADEK. The entire CDR3 reads CASKLLGADEKLFF.

This clone has ten or more counts. Partial CDR3 DNA: TGTGCCAGCAGCTCCCCGCCCGGCGAG. Residues: CASSSPPGE. The whole CDR3 region reads CASSSPPGEQYF. V usage is TRBV5-4 and J usage is TRBJ2-7, with unresolved D. The read gets to within 3 residues of the CDR3 end, and the germline J gene fills in the rest. Germline V gives CDR1 SGHNT, CDR2 YYREEE (reference sequence). Trimming stripped 3 bases from V and 6 bases from J, with 10 bases between. The CDR3 length is 12 residues. Full variable domain (rest looked up from reference TRBV5-4 and TRBJ2-7): ETGVTQSPTHLIKTRGQQVTLRCSSQSGHNTVSWYQQALGQGPQFIFQYYREEENGRGNFPPRFSGLQFPNYSSELNVNALELDDSALYLCASSSPPGEQYFGPGTRLTVT.

This clone has a count of ten or more. One junction end disagrees with the germline gene, perhaps due to a read error. Coverage ceases 3 residues before the CDR3 finishes, and the germline J gene fills in the end. Other nucleotide sequences in the sample specify the same CDR3. V usage is TRBV7-3 and J usage is TRBJ2-3; the D gene is possibly TRBD2 (5 bases). The CDR3 is 15 residues long. Germline V gene lookup returns CDR1 SGHTA and CDR2 FQGTGA. Incomplete CDR3 DNA: TGTGCTAGCAGCTTAAACTCCATGGGCGGGGATACG. Its translation: CASSLNSMGGDT. The whole CDR3 sequence is CASSLNSMGGDTQYF.

This clone was seen many times. The CDR3 end lies 3 residues beyond the end of the read and is filled in from the germline J gene. The chain carries TRBV29-1 and TRBJ2-3; 10 bases are a match to TRBD1. Losses at the gene ends were 3 bases for V and 5 bases for J; bases not matched to a gene: 5. This CDR3 comprises 14 residues. The germline CDR1 and CDR2 sequences are SQVTM and ANQGSEA. The sequenced CDR3 bases are TGCAGCGTTGAGCGACAGGGGGCGAGAGATACG. Protein: CSVERQGARDT. The whole CDR3 reads CSVERQGARDTQYF.

About this clone: The CDR3 end falls 3 residues outside the read, so it is completed with the germline J gene. J is TRBJ2-2 and V is TRBV19, with D perhaps matching TRBD1 (5 bases). CDR1 and CDR2 (germline): LNHDA, SQIVND (reference sequence). The CDR3 covers 16 residues. The CDR3 loop reads CASSMWGSTGANVLFF. CDR3 DNA, as far as it was read: TGTGCCAGTAGTATGTGGGGTTCTACTGGGGCCAACGTG.

This clone has a count of ten or more. The DNA ends 3 residues before the CDR3 does, and the rest of the CDR3 is filled in from the germline J gene. The rearrangement links TRBV20-1 to TRBJ2-2; the D gene could be TRBD1 or TRBD2 (5 bases each). V was pared by 3 bases and J by 6 bases, with 17 bases between. Germline V gene sequence: CDR1 DFQATT, CDR2 SNEGSKA (reference sequence). The CDR3 is 15 residues long. CDR3 in amino acids: CSASGHEGLAGELFF. The part of the CDR3 DNA that was read is TGCAGTGCTAGTGGACATGAGGGATTGGCCGGGGAG.

This clone was detected many times. The read halts 3 residues ahead of the CDR3 end, with the missing end drawn from the germline J gene. The chain joins TRBV7-3 to TRBJ2-1; TRBD2 aligns across 7 bases. Trimming cost V 1 base and J 5 bases; bases outside gene matches: 17. The length of the CDR3 is 19 residues. Germline-derived CDR1 and CDR2 are SGHTA and FQGTGA. The DNA read from the CDR3 is TGTGCCAGCAGCTTAATCGGTGGCGGCGGGAGAAAAAAAGACAATGAG. Protein product: CASSLIGGGGRKKDNE. The whole CDR3 region reads CASSLIGGGGRKKDNEQFF. Full variable domain (rest looked up from reference TRBV7-3 and TRBJ2-1): GAGVSQTPSNKVTEKGKYVELRCDPISGHTALYWYRQSLGQGPEFLIYFQGTGAADDSGLPNDRFFAVRPEGSVSTLKIQRTERGDSAVYLCASSLIGGGGRKKDNEQFFGPGTRLTVL.

This clone was recorded at least ten times. Coverage ceases 3 residues before the CDR3 finishes, and the germline J gene fills in the end. The rearrangement uses TRBV10-3 and TRBJ1-2, with TRBD1 as a possible D gene (5 bases). The CDR3 contains 13 residues. The V end was cut by 2 bases, the J end by 1 base, with 5 bases between. The V gene's germline CDR1 is ENHRY and CDR2 SYGVKD. CDR3 sequence: CAISEQGNYGYTF. The part of the CDR3 DNA that was read is TGTGCCATCAGTGAGCAGGGTAACTATGGC.

This clone was recorded many times. The CDR3 goes on 3 residues after the read ends, and that part is filled in from the germline J gene. The chain is built from TRBV7-2 and TRBJ1-2; D is uncertain. The CDR3 is 14 amino acids. CDR1 is SGHTA and CDR2 is FQGNSA in the germline V gene. Trimming took off 4 bases at V and 5 bases at J, with 14 bases between the two ends. This chain's CDR3 is CASSSDKRSYGYTF. Partial CDR3 DNA: TGTGCCAGCAGCTCTGACAAGAGAAGTTATGGC.

To note about this clone: The missing CDR3 end, 3 residues past where the read stops, is filled in from the germline J gene. This rearrangement joins TRBV10-2 to TRBJ1-6; D is uncertain. This CDR3 is built from 15 residues. Looked up from germline, CDR1 is WSHSY and CDR2 is SAAADI. The DNA read from the CDR3 is TGCGCCAGCAGATCCTTTTTGGAGGCCGACTGGACC. Its protein is CASRSFLEADWT. The full CDR3 protein is CASRSFLEADWTLHF.

This clone has at least ten counts. The read ends 3 residues before the CDR3 terminus; that terminus is restored from the germline J gene. This chain uses TRBV5-1 with TRBJ1-2; 9 nucleotides agree with TRBD1. Germline V gene data show CDR1 as SGHRS and CDR2 as YFSETQ. The J segment lost 7 bases and the V segment lost 4 bases, leaving 14 bases of the junction unmatched. This CDR3 region has 16 residues. The CDR3 bases that were read are TGCGCCAGCAGCCCAACCGGGACAGGGTTTGATTCTGGC. It specifies CASSPTGTGFDSG. The entire CDR3 protein reads CASSPTGTGFDSGYTF.

This clone was counted at least ten times. The CDR3 end falls 3 residues outside the read, so it is completed with the germline J gene. This chain links TRBV10-3 with TRBJ2-2; D is perhaps TRBD2 (5 bases). The V end was cut by 2 bases, the J end by 0 bases, with 7 bases between. Germline CDR1 reads ENHRY; CDR2 reads SYGVKD. This CDR3 is built from 15 residues. The CDR3 sequence is CAISEQRTNTGELFF. CDR3 DNA (partial): TGTGCCATCAGTGAGCAGCGGACGAACACCGGGGAG.

There are many counts of this clone. This CDR3 reads CSARDGGSTEAFF. CDR3 DNA (partial): TGCAGTGCTAGAGACGGCGGGAGCACTGAA. V usage is TRBV20-1 and J usage is TRBJ1-1, with D uncertain. The CDR3 end is not reached by the read, which stops 3 residues before it; the germline J gene fills it in. Germline lookup yields CDR1 DFQATT and CDR2 SNEGSKA (reference sequence). The CDR3 spans 13 residues. Between the trimmed V and J ends, which lost 0 bases and 4 bases, there was a span of 9 bases.

This clone was seen repeatedly, ten times or more. The read finishes 3 residues shy of the CDR3 end, and the germline J gene is used to complete it. This chain uses TRBV30 with TRBJ1-2, with D tentatively TRBD1 (6 bases). V gave up 0 bases and J gave up 3 bases, with 11 bases separating them. CDR3 size: 14 residues. Looked up from germline, CDR1 is GTSNPN and CDR2 is SVGIG (reference sequence). The sequenced part of the CDR3 DNA is TGTGCCTGGAGTGTAGGGCGGGGGCACTATGGC. Translated, it gives CAWSVGRGHYG. The entire CDR3 protein is CAWSVGRGHYGYTF.

In this sample, this clone turned up many times. The CDR3 end is not reached by the read, which stops 3 residues before it; the germline J gene fills it in. The chain uses TRBV6-1 and TRBJ2-2; D ambiguous. The CDR3 totals 12 residues. The germline V gene has CDR1 MNHNS and CDR2 SASEGT. Trimming cost V 2 bases and J 8 bases, with 6 bases left between them. The CDR3 DNA, read in part, is TGTGCCAGCAGTGAAAACAAGGGGGAG. Encoded protein: CASSENKGE. The whole CDR3 protein reads CASSENKGELFF.

This clone was seen ten or more times. The CDR3 goes on 3 residues after the read ends, and that part is filled in from the germline J gene. The rearrangement uses TRBV7-9 and TRBJ2-2, with TRBD1 identical over 7 bases. The CDR3 has 15 residues. Trimming removed 6 bases from V and 0 bases from J; junction bases left unmatched: 4. From germline, CDR1 is SEHNR and CDR2 FQNEAQ (reference sequence). The CDR3 loop reads CASSPGQTNTGELFF. The CDR3 DNA, read in part, is TGTGCCAGCAGTCCGGGACAGACGAACACCGGGGAG. The variable domain in full, completed from reference TRBV7-9 and TRBJ2-2, reads DTGVSQNPRHKITKRGQNVTFRCDPISEHNRLYWYRQTLGQGPEFLTYFQNEAQLEKSRLLSDRFSAERPKGSFSTLEIQRTEQGDSAMYLCASSPGQTNTGELFFGEGSRLTVL.

At least ten counts were recorded for this clone. The read halts 3 residues ahead of the CDR3 end, with the missing end drawn from the germline J gene. The chain carries TRBV9 and TRBJ1-3; weak D call: TRBD1 (5 bases). V gave up 0 bases and J gave up 0 bases, with 13 bases separating them. This CDR3 is 17 amino acids long. Per germline, CDR1 SGDLS and CDR2 YYNGEE. The sequenced part of the CDR3 DNA is TGTGCCAGCAGCGTAGAGGCAGGGAAAATCTCTGGAAACACC. Its protein product is CASSVEAGKISGNT. The full-length CDR3 reads as CASSVEAGKISGNTIYF.

This clone has ten or more counts. The CDR3 end falls 3 residues outside the read, so it is completed with the germline J gene. J is TRBJ2-7 and V is TRBV15; D may be TRBD2 (5 bases). CDR1 LNHNV and CDR2 YYDKDF come from the germline V gene (reference sequence). The CDR3 consists of 14 residues. Trimming removed 0 bases at V and 6 bases at J, with 12 bases between. CDR3 DNA (partial): TGTGCCACCAGCAGAGATAGGACTTTCAGCGAG. Its translation is CATSRDRTFSE. The whole CDR3 sequence reads CATSRDRTFSEQYF.

This clone occurred many times. The sequence runs out 3 residues before the end of the CDR3; the remainder is reconstructed from the germline J gene. V and J are TRBV7-2 and TRBJ1-5; D perhaps matches TRBD1 (5 bases). Deletions cut 1 base from V and 4 bases from J, with 8 bases between. The CDR3 covers 14 residues. Germline V gene data show CDR1 as SGHTA and CDR2 as FQGNSA. Incomplete CDR3 DNA: TGTGCCAGCAGCTTAGGGAACAGGAATCAGCCC. This codes for CASSLGNRNQP. The whole CDR3 is CASSLGNRNQPQHF.

This clone has a count of ten or more. The read comes to an end 3 residues before the CDR3 does, leaving the germline J gene to fill in the end. This chain links TRBV20-1 with TRBJ1-6, with TRBD1 matching 9 bases. V shed 1 base, J shed 9 bases, and the junction held 7 bases outside the gene matches. This CDR3 is 15 amino acids long. CDR1 DFQATT and CDR2 SNEGSKA come from the germline V gene (reference sequence). This CDR3 is CSARGTTGGGSPLHF. The sequenced CDR3 bases are TGCAGTGCTAGAGGGACGACAGGGGGAGGTTCACCC.

This clone was observed at least ten times. The read ends 3 residues shy of where the CDR3 ends; the end is completed using the germline J gene. The chain employs TRBV7-6 and TRBJ1-3, with a tentative D call TRBD1 (5 bases). The CDR3 runs to 16 residues. Looked up from germline, CDR1 is SGHVS and CDR2 is FNYEAQ. With 5 bases removed from V and 2 bases from J, the gap between germline ends came to 16 bases. Partial CDR3 DNA: TGTGCCAGCAGCCCCAACACGGGGGTTCCTGGAAACACC. Its protein is CASSPNTGVPGNT. The whole CDR3 protein reads CASSPNTGVPGNTIYF.